These T cell receptor beta chains were read from a single sample in a study of blood T cell repertoires in COVID-19. Profiling relied on immunoSEQ multiplex PCR, and the TCRdb table lists in-frame clones only, not all of them. Altogether 150,000 or so clones are present, about 83% being singletons, with the ten largest covering about 12%. Material: peripheral blood. These receptors originate from a woman aged 60-70 years with COVID-19, enrolled during active disease. Each CDR3 is given with its conserved first and last residue. Fields, in order: J gene, D gene, V gene, clone size, CDR3 protein, CDR3 DNA. D genes are given only for firm matches. Clone size appears in some rows only: once, few, many, or a class for an expanded clone.

j_call: TRBJ1-5; d_call: TRBD1; v_call: TRBV18; clone_size: -; cdr3_aa: CASSPGTGNQPQHF; cdr3_nt: TGTGCCAGCTCACCCGGGACAGGGAATCAGCCCCAGCATTTT
j_call: TRBJ1-1; d_call: TRBD1; v_call: TRBV19; clone_size: -; cdr3_aa: CASSIWGTGAANTEAFF; cdr3_nt: TGTGCCAGTAGTATTTGGGGGACAGGGGCCGCGAACACTGAAGCTTTCTTT
j_call: TRBJ1-1; d_call: TRBD1; v_call: TRBV9; clone_size: once; cdr3_aa: CASSPQGAIEAFF; cdr3_nt: TGTGCCAGCAGCCCTCAGGGGGCAATTGAAGCTTTCTTT
j_call: TRBJ2-2; d_call: TRBD2; v_call: TRBV5-4; clone_size: -; cdr3_aa: CASSLGRGGSNGELFF; cdr3_nt: TGTGCCAGCAGCTTGGGTCGCGGGGGTTCGAACGGGGAGCTGTTTTTT
j_call: TRBJ2-1; d_call: -; v_call: TRBV2; clone_size: -; cdr3_aa: CASSETHFDEQFF; cdr3_nt: TGTGCCAGCAGTGAAACCCACTTTGATGAGCAGTTCTTC
j_call: TRBJ1-2; d_call: -; v_call: TRBV19; clone_size: -; cdr3_aa: CASTHGRWYTF; cdr3_nt: TGTGCCAGTACACATGGGAGATGGTACACCTTC
j_call: TRBJ1-2; d_call: -; v_call: TRBV5-5; clone_size: few; cdr3_aa: CASTPESGYGYTF; cdr3_nt: TGTGCCAGTACCCCGGAGTCGGGCTATGGCTACACCTTC
j_call: TRBJ1-4; d_call: -; v_call: TRBV29-1; clone_size: -; cdr3_aa: CSVSSTNEKLFF; cdr3_nt: TGCAGCGTTTCTTCAACTAATGAAAAACTGTTTTTT
j_call: TRBJ1-3; d_call: -; v_call: TRBV4-1; clone_size: -; cdr3_aa: CASSQAEASSGNTIYF; cdr3_nt: TGCGCCAGCAGCCAAGCTGAGGCGAGCTCTGGAAACACCATATATTTT
j_call: TRBJ2-1; d_call: TRBD2; v_call: TRBV19; clone_size: -; cdr3_aa: CASSLNRGRLAGGPYEQFF; cdr3_nt: TGTGCCAGTAGTCTCAACAGGGGGCGATTAGCGGGAGGGCCTTATGAGCAGTTCTTC
j_call: TRBJ1-1; d_call: -; v_call: TRBV12-3/TRBV12-4; clone_size: few; cdr3_aa: CASSLKRDTEAFF; cdr3_nt: TGTGCCAGCAGTTTAAAGCGGGACACTGAAGCTTTCTTT
j_call: TRBJ2-1; d_call: TRBD2; v_call: TRBV5-1; clone_size: -; cdr3_aa: CASSLSAGGYNEQFF; cdr3_nt: TGCGCCAGCAGCTTGTCGGCGGGGGGCTACAATGAGCAGTTCTTC
j_call: TRBJ1-2; d_call: -; v_call: TRBV6-1; clone_size: -; cdr3_aa: CASSDRGSDAANYGYTF; cdr3_nt: TGTGCCAGCAGTGACAGGGGTTCCGACGCCGCCAACTATGGCTACACCTTC
j_call: TRBJ2-3; d_call: TRBD2; v_call: TRBV7-8; clone_size: -; cdr3_aa: CASSSGGRLLTDTQYF; cdr3_nt: TGTGCCAGCAGCTCGGGGGGGAGACTACTCACAGATACGCAGTATTTT
j_call: TRBJ2-2; d_call: -; v_call: TRBV3-1/TRBV3-2; clone_size: -; cdr3_aa: CASSQGHLANTGELFF; cdr3_nt: TGTGCCAGCAGCCAGGGACACCTCGCGAACACCGGGGAGCTGTTTTTT
j_call: TRBJ2-3; d_call: TRBD1; v_call: TRBV24-1; clone_size: -; cdr3_aa: CATSDPGQGFTDTQYF; cdr3_nt: TGTGCCACCAGTGACCCAGGACAGGGGTTCACAGATACGCAGTATTTT
j_call: TRBJ1-2; d_call: -; v_call: TRBV6-5; clone_size: -; cdr3_aa: CASLGLPDYGYTF; cdr3_nt: TGTGCCAGCCTGGGACTACCGGACTATGGCTACACCTTC
j_call: TRBJ1-2; d_call: -; v_call: TRBV20-1; clone_size: -; cdr3_aa: CSARFDYGYTF; cdr3_nt: TGCAGTGCTAGGTTCGACTATGGCTACACCTTC
j_call: TRBJ2-1; d_call: TRBD1; v_call: TRBV10-3; clone_size: -; cdr3_aa: CATWRTGFDEQFF; cdr3_nt: TGTGCCACCTGGCGGACAGGGTTTGATGAGCAGTTCTTC
j_call: TRBJ2-7; d_call: -; v_call: TRBV10-3; clone_size: -; cdr3_aa: CAISESGSVSGDYF; cdr3_nt: TGTGCCATCAGTGAGTCGGGTTCGGTATCGGGAGACTACTTC
j_call: TRBJ1-2; d_call: -; v_call: TRBV18; clone_size: -; cdr3_aa: CASSPSGTPDGYTF; cdr3_nt: TGTGCCAGCTCACCATCCGGGACACCGGACGGCTACACCTTC
j_call: TRBJ2-1; d_call: -; v_call: TRBV5-8; clone_size: -; cdr3_aa: CASIPPDTNYNEQFF; cdr3_nt: TGTGCCAGCATCCCTCCGGACACGAATTACAATGAGCAGTTCTTC
j_call: TRBJ2-7; d_call: -; v_call: TRBV4-1; clone_size: once; cdr3_aa: CASSLSGSNEYEQYF; cdr3_nt: TGCGCCAGCAGCCTTTCGGGGAGCAATGAATACGAGCAGTACTTC
j_call: TRBJ2-1; d_call: TRBD1; v_call: TRBV5-1; clone_size: -; cdr3_aa: CASSLADRDNEQFF; cdr3_nt: TGCGCCAGCAGCTTGGCAGACAGGGACAATGAGCAGTTCTTC
j_call: TRBJ1-5; d_call: -; v_call: TRBV7-9; clone_size: -; cdr3_aa: CASSLEGGSQHF; cdr3_nt: TGTGCCAGCAGCTTAGAGGGAGGGTCCCAGCATTTT
j_call: TRBJ1-2; d_call: -; v_call: TRBV27; clone_size: few; cdr3_aa: CASRQGDYGYTF; cdr3_nt: TGTGCCAGCCGACAAGGCGATTATGGTTACACCTTC
j_call: TRBJ2-5; d_call: -; v_call: TRBV6-2/TRBV6-3; clone_size: -; cdr3_aa: CASSYGGETQYF; cdr3_nt: TGTGCCAGCAGTTACGGGGGGGAGACCCAGTACTTC
j_call: TRBJ1-2; d_call: -; v_call: TRBV5-5; clone_size: -; cdr3_aa: CASSRLTDIYGYTF; cdr3_nt: TGTGCCAGCAGCCGCCTGACTGATATCTATGGCTACACCTTC
j_call: TRBJ2-1; d_call: -; v_call: TRBV20-1; clone_size: once; cdr3_aa: CSARYYNEQFF; cdr3_nt: TGCAGTGCTAGATATTACAATGAGCAGTTCTTC
j_call: TRBJ2-5; d_call: TRBD1; v_call: TRBV3-1/TRBV3-2; clone_size: -; cdr3_aa: CASSQVRGPQYF; cdr3_nt: TGTGCCAGCAGCCAAGTGAGGGGGCCCCAGTACTTC
j_call: TRBJ1-4; d_call: -; v_call: TRBV27; clone_size: once; cdr3_aa: CASKRINEKLFF; cdr3_nt: TGTGCCAGTAAGCGTATCAATGAAAAACTGTTTTTT
j_call: TRBJ1-5; d_call: TRBD1; v_call: TRBV5-1; clone_size: -; cdr3_aa: CASSLGQGTRQPQHF; cdr3_nt: TGCGCCAGCAGCTTGGGACAGGGGACGAGACAGCCCCAGCATTTT
j_call: TRBJ2-7; d_call: TRBD2; v_call: TRBV7-9; clone_size: -; cdr3_aa: CASSPGAGGESYEQYF; cdr3_nt: TGTGCCAGCAGCCCCGGTGCGGGGGGCGAGAGCTACGAGCAGTACTTC
j_call: TRBJ1-6; d_call: -; v_call: TRBV19; clone_size: -; cdr3_aa: CASSEGGVGSPLHF; cdr3_nt: TGTGCCAGTAGCGAAGGCGGGGTTGGCTCACCCCTCCACTTT
j_call: TRBJ2-1; d_call: TRBD2; v_call: TRBV14; clone_size: -; cdr3_aa: CASSQLAGGQTYNEQFF; cdr3_nt: TGTGCCAGCAGCCAACTAGCGGGGGGGCAGACCTACAATGAGCAGTTCTTC
j_call: TRBJ1-6; d_call: -; v_call: TRBV7-9; clone_size: -; cdr3_aa: CASSVSYNSPLHF; cdr3_nt: TGTGCCAGCAGCGTCAGCTATAATTCACCCCTCCACTTT
j_call: TRBJ1-2; d_call: TRBD1; v_call: TRBV24-1; clone_size: -; cdr3_aa: CATSGGGQRPYGYTF; cdr3_nt: TGTGCCACCAGTGGAGGGGGACAGAGACCCTATGGCTACACCTTC
j_call: TRBJ1-1; d_call: TRBD1; v_call: TRBV30; clone_size: -; cdr3_aa: CAWSVHVWGQAGAEAFF; cdr3_nt: TGTGCCTGGAGTGTACACGTTTGGGGACAGGCGGGGGCTGAAGCTTTCTTT
j_call: TRBJ2-3; d_call: -; v_call: TRBV24-1; clone_size: -; cdr3_aa: CATSDSDWSDTQYF; cdr3_nt: TGTGCCACCAGTGATTCCGACTGGTCCGATACGCAGTATTTT
j_call: TRBJ1-1; d_call: -; v_call: TRBV18; clone_size: -; cdr3_aa: CASSPSQNTEAFF; cdr3_nt: TGTGCCAGCTCACCAAGCCAGAACACTGAAGCTTTCTTT
j_call: TRBJ2-7; d_call: TRBD1; v_call: TRBV5-1; clone_size: -; cdr3_aa: CASSIAGTVVEQYF; cdr3_nt: TGCGCCAGCAGCATAGCCGGGACAGTAGTCGAGCAGTACTTC
j_call: TRBJ1-2; d_call: -; v_call: TRBV6-1; clone_size: -; cdr3_aa: CASSELGSDYGYTF; cdr3_nt: TGTGCCAGCAGTGAATTAGGCAGCGACTATGGCTACACCTTC
j_call: TRBJ1-3; d_call: -; v_call: TRBV5-5; clone_size: -; cdr3_aa: CASSFAGAGNTIYF; cdr3_nt: TGTGCCAGCAGCTTTGCAGGGGCTGGAAACACCATATATTTT
j_call: TRBJ1-5; d_call: TRBD1; v_call: TRBV18; clone_size: -; cdr3_aa: CASSPGTGEHQPQHF; cdr3_nt: TGTGCCAGCTCACCCGGGACAGGGGAGCATCAGCCCCAGCATTTT
j_call: TRBJ1-2; d_call: -; v_call: TRBV19; clone_size: -; cdr3_aa: CATERGETGFGYTF; cdr3_nt: TGTGCCACAGAGAGGGGAGAGACAGGTTTCGGCTACACCTTC
j_call: TRBJ2-2; d_call: -; v_call: TRBV3-1/TRBV3-2; clone_size: once; cdr3_aa: CASKPTPEVGELFF; cdr3_nt: TGTGCCAGCAAGCCGACCCCCGAGGTCGGGGAGCTGTTTTTT
j_call: TRBJ1-1; d_call: -; v_call: TRBV7-9; clone_size: -; cdr3_aa: CASSLAVQDETEAFF; cdr3_nt: TGTGCCAGCAGCTTAGCGGTCCAGGATGAAACTGAAGCTTTCTTT
j_call: TRBJ2-4; d_call: -; v_call: TRBV5-6; clone_size: -; cdr3_aa: CASSLGGYLAKNIQYF; cdr3_nt: TGTGCCAGCAGCTTGGGCGGATACTTAGCTAAAAACATTCAGTACTTC
j_call: TRBJ1-2; d_call: TRBD1; v_call: TRBV7-3; clone_size: few; cdr3_aa: CASSSSTGGSYGYTF; cdr3_nt: TGTGCCAGCAGCTCCTCGACAGGGGGGAGTTATGGCTACACCTTC
j_call: TRBJ2-1; d_call: TRBD1; v_call: TRBV7-3; clone_size: -; cdr3_aa: CASSPRRDSNEQFF; cdr3_nt: TGTGCCAGCAGCCCACGTCGGGACAGCAATGAGCAGTTCTTC
j_call: TRBJ2-1; d_call: TRBD1; v_call: TRBV10-1; clone_size: -; cdr3_aa: CASGKDRVRNEQFF; cdr3_nt: TGCGCCAGCGGAAAGGACAGGGTGAGGAATGAGCAGTTCTTC
j_call: TRBJ1-2; d_call: TRBD1; v_call: TRBV2; clone_size: -; cdr3_aa: CASRPDRGGGYGYTF; cdr3_nt: TGTGCCAGCAGGCCCGACAGGGGCGGCGGCTATGGCTACACCTTC
j_call: TRBJ1-1; d_call: -; v_call: TRBV10-2; clone_size: few; cdr3_aa: CASSGFQDAGAFF; cdr3_nt: TGCGCCAGCAGTGGGTTTCAGGACGCAGGGGCTTTCTTT
j_call: TRBJ2-2; d_call: TRBD2; v_call: TRBV5-1; clone_size: -; cdr3_aa: CASSPRGGRAATGELFF; cdr3_nt: TGCGCCAGCAGCCCCCGCGGCGGGAGGGCCGCCACCGGGGAGCTGTTTTTT
j_call: TRBJ2-3; d_call: -; v_call: TRBV5-4; clone_size: -; cdr3_aa: CASSLGRGTDTQYF; cdr3_nt: TGTGCCAGCAGCTTGGGCAGGGGCACAGATACGCAGTATTTT